This T cell receptor beta chain was captured in a study of cytomegalovirus exposure and HLA in healthy donors. Study-level findings and limits: A further, later analysis showed that HLA-associated TCR beta chains (compared with equally common others) were more clonally expanded. Based on reports, TCR beta sequences accurately predicted HLA-A and HLA-B alleles for most subjects.

The J segment lost 0 bases and the V segment lost 3 bases, leaving 3 bases of the junction unmatched. This CDR3 has 16 residues. Germline V gene lookup returns CDR1 SGHNT and CDR2 YYREEE (reference sequence). This clone was observed a few times. No antigen is known for it. PCR was performed using 60 Vbeta and 13 Jbeta primers. Clones were read by immunoSEQ multiplex PCR, and TCRdb kept only the in-frame ones, dropping some. The table records tens of thousands of clones, roughly 69% of them present only once. The sample comprised PBMCs. The rearrangement joins TRBV5-4 to TRBJ2-1, with 10 nucleotides matching TRBD2. The clonotype originates from a woman in her fifties or sixties in good health and CMV-seropositive. This chain's CDR3 is CASSSLAGASYNEQFF. The CDR3 DNA sequence: TGTGCCAGCAGCTCCCTAGCGGGGGCCTCCTACAATGAGCAGTTCTTC.